A single sample is the source of the 9 T cell receptor beta chains below, sequenced in a study of B cell selection in AIRE deficiency. Sorted regulatory T cells were CD4-positive, CD25-high and CD127-low or negative. Assay: immunoSEQ multiplex PCR; the TCRdb copy retains only in-frame clones and omits some. Seen here are fewer than 15,000 clones, 93% observed once, and the top ten hold around 1%. The specimen was Tregs sorted from PBMCs. These receptors originate from a human donor with AIRE deficiency.

V is TRBV5-4 and J is TRBJ2-7; tentatively, D is TRBD1 or TRBD2 (7 bases each). Per the germline V gene, CDR1 is SGHNT and CDR2 is YYREEE (reference sequence). V was shortened by 1 base and J by 2 bases, with 16 bases between the two germline ends. CDR3 length: 16 amino acids. CDR3 residues: CASSLMTGTIPYEQYF. The CDR3 nucleotides are TGTGCCAGCAGCTTGATGACAGGGACTATTCCCTACGAGCAGTACTTC.

V is TRBV7-3 and J is TRBJ2-2; the match to TRBD2 covers 10 bases. The germline gives CDR1 SGHTA, CDR2 FQGTGA. V shed 0 bases, J shed 3 bases, and the junction held 4 bases outside the gene matches. The CDR3 totals 17 residues. CDR3 residues: CASSLTSLAGDTGELFF. Here the CDR3 DNA reads TGTGCCAGCAGCTTAACGAGCCTAGCGGGAGACACCGGGGAGCTGTTTTTT.

The chain combines TRBV6-5 with TRBJ1-1; no firm D call. Per germline, CDR1 MNHEY and CDR2 SVGAGI. V shed 0 bases and J shed 0 bases, with 5 bases lying between them. This CDR3 region has 14 residues. CDR3 coding DNA: TGTGCCAGCAGTTACTCAGGTGTGAACACTGAAGCTTTCTTT. It specifies CASSYSGVNTEAFF.

The J gene is TRBJ2-2, the V gene TRBV11-2; 8 bases align to TRBD1. The J segment lost 5 bases and the V segment lost 2 bases, leaving 7 bases of the junction unmatched. The CDR3 runs 16 residues. Germline CDR1 is SGHAT and CDR2 is FQNNGV. Here the CDR3 DNA reads TGTGCCAGCAGCTTACGAACAGGGGGGATTACCGGGGAGCTGTTTTTT. This encodes CASSLRTGGITGELFF.

The V gene is TRBV7-2, the J gene TRBJ2-6; D gene unclear. The V gene lost 8 bases and the J gene lost 0 bases, with 8 bases spanning the gap. The CDR3 has 14 amino acids. Germline V CDR1 and CDR2: SGHTA, FQGNSA. The CDR3 region is CASFWGSGANVLTF. The CDR3 DNA is TGTGCCAGCTTTTGGGGCTCTGGGGCCAACGTCCTGACTTTC.

J is TRBJ2-7 and V is TRBV7-4; the D is unclear. Trimming removed 1 base from V and 7 bases from J, with 14 bases in between. The CDR3 contains 14 residues. Looked up from germline, CDR1 is SGHVT and CDR2 is SQSDAQ. This CDR3 is CASSLDQVVDEQYF. In DNA, the CDR3 is TGTGCCAGCAGCTTAGATCAGGTTGTGGATGAGCAGTACTTC.

V gene TRBV30 combines with J gene TRBJ1-1; maybe TRBD1 (5 bases). There are 13 residues in the CDR3. Germline V lookup: CDR1 GTSNPN, CDR2 SVGIG (reference sequence). Trimming took 5 bases from V and 5 from J, leaving 15 bases between them. CDR3 protein: CAWVKRGGTEAFF. CDR3 nucleotides: TGTGCCTGGGTGAAAAGGGGTGGGACTGAAGCTTTCTTT.

The chain links TRBV19 to TRBJ2-3; D ambiguous. The CDR3 length is 15 residues. Trimming took 4 bases from V and 1 from J, leaving 12 bases between them. From germline, CDR1 is LNHDA and CDR2 SQIVND (reference sequence). The CDR3 sequence: CASSTRRLGTDTQYF. The CDR3, as DNA: TGTGCCAGTAGTACTAGGCGCTTAGGCACAGATACGCAGTATTTT.

V usage is TRBV5-6 and J usage is TRBJ2-1; a possible D gene is TRBD1 (7 bases). The V end lost 4 bases, the J end lost 9 bases, and 29 bases lay between the germline ends. Germline loops: CDR1 SGHDT, CDR2 YYEEEE. This CDR3 has 18 amino acids. The CDR3 coding sequence is TGTGCCAGCAGCACCCTTCGCCCTTCAGGGGGGCGGTCGGCTGAGCAGTTCTTC. It yields the protein CASSTLRPSGGRSAEQFF.